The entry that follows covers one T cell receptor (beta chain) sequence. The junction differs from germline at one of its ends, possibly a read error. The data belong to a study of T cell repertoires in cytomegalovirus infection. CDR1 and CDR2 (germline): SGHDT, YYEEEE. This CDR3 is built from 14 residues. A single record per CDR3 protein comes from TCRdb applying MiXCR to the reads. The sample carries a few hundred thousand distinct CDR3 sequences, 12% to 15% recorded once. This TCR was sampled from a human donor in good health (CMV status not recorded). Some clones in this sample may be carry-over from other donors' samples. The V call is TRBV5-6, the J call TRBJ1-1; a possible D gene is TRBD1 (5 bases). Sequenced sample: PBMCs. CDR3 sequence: CACSLLDRNTEAFF. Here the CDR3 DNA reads TGTGCCTGCAGCTTATTAGACAGGAACACTGAAGCTTTCTTT.